Shown below are 32 T cell receptor beta chains from a single sample sequenced in a study of shared clonotypes between healthy human individuals. CD45RO-negative cells were positively selected for CCR7, leaving out terminally differentiated effector memory CD45RA+ cells. TCRdb keeps only in-frame clones here, not all; method: immunoSEQ multiplex PCR. In the table there are some 630,000 clones, 96% of which are singletons. The sample taken for sequencing was naive CD8+ T cells sorted from blood. These TCRs come from a woman aged 25 to 39 in good health.

This clone was seen only a few times. Additional DNA sequences in this sample encode the identical CDR3. The genes are TRBV7-9 and TRBJ1-1; D is unclear. Germline values: CDR1 SEHNR, CDR2 FQNEAQ (reference sequence). With 2 bases removed from V and 1 base from J, the gap between germline ends came to 5 bases. This CDR3 region has 13 residues. CDR3 loop: CASSLTENTEAFF. Written as DNA, the CDR3 is TGTGCCAGCAGCTTAACAGAGAACACTGAAGCTTTCTTT.

This chain joins TRBV7-6 and TRBJ2-7, with 12 bases that match TRBD2. Per germline, CDR1 SGHVS and CDR2 FNYEAQ. The CDR3 has 20 amino acids. J was trimmed by 9 bases and V by 1 base; bases with no gene match: 22. The CDR3 coding sequence is TGTGCCAGCAGCTTAGTCCGAAGTGCTAGCGGGAGGGCCGTCCCTTCTGGGCAGTACTTC. The encoded protein is CASSLVRSASGRAVPSGQYF.

The V gene is TRBV19, the J gene TRBJ2-1; D perhaps matches TRBD2 (5 bases). V lost 5 bases and J 7 bases, leaving 15 bases between the germline ends. There are 14 residues in the CDR3. CDR1 and CDR2 from the germline V gene are LNHDA and SQIVND (reference sequence). CDR3: CASSPGMVFNEQFF. The CDR3 bases are TGTGCCAGTAGTCCCGGGATGGTTTTTAATGAGCAGTTCTTC. Full variable domain (rest looked up from reference TRBV19 and TRBJ2-1): DGGITQSPKYLFRKEGQNVTLSCEQNLNHDAMYWYRQDPGQGLRLIYYSQIVNDFQKGDIAEGYSVSREKKESFPLTVTSAQKNPTAFYLCASSPGMVFNEQFFGPGTRLTVL.

CDR3 region: CASSEAALGYSYEQYF. In DNA, the CDR3 is TGTGCCAGCAGTGAAGCCGCCTTAGGTTACTCCTACGAGCAGTACTTC. The chain has TRBV6-1 and TRBJ2-7; D gene unclear. V dropped 0 bases and J dropped 0 bases, with 12 bases sitting between them. CDR1 and CDR2 from the germline V gene are MNHNS and SASEGT. This CDR3 is built from 16 residues.

V gene TRBV2 combines with J gene TRBJ2-7; 12 positions agree with TRBD2. Germline CDR1 SNHLY, CDR2 FYNNEI. The CDR3 extends over 12 amino acids. Germline trimming cut 8 bases from V and 5 bases from J; bases unmatched to any gene: 1. The CDR3 nucleotides are TGTGCCAGCGGACTAGCGGGAAACGAGCAGTACTTC. This translates into CASGLAGNEQYF.

The CDR3 loop is CASSMGLGRNTGELFF. CDR3 in DNA: TGTGCCAGTAGTATGGGCCTGGGTCGGAACACCGGGGAGCTGTTTTTT. This rearrangement joins TRBV19 to TRBJ2-2; D gene ambiguous. The CDR3 runs 16 residues. Looked up from germline, CDR1 is LNHDA and CDR2 is SQIVND (reference sequence). Trimming shortened V by 3 bases and J by 1 base, and 12 bases separated the two germline ends.

There are a few counts of this clone. The rearrangement joins TRBV9 to TRBJ1-5, with a weak D call TRBD1 (5 bases). Per germline, CDR1 SGDLS and CDR2 YYNGEE. This CDR3 is 12 amino acids long. Trimming removed 5 bases at V and 6 bases at J, with 9 bases between. DNA of the CDR3: TGTGCCAGCAGTAGGGGTTTTCAGCCCCAGCATTTT. Its translation: CASSRGFQPQHF.

The J gene is TRBJ2-1, the V gene TRBV19; 11 bases agree with TRBD2. J was trimmed by 8 bases and V by 6 bases; bases with no gene match: 12. Germline V gene sequence: CDR1 LNHDA, CDR2 SQIVND (reference sequence). The CDR3 has 16 amino acids. The CDR3 here is CASSTIAGGRRHEQFF. The CDR3 coding sequence is TGTGCCAGTAGCACCATAGCGGGAGGGCGACGCCATGAGCAGTTCTTC.

V and J are TRBV27 and TRBJ2-3, with D tentatively TRBD1 or TRBD2 (5 bases each). The V end was cut by 3 bases, the J end by 0 bases, with 7 bases between. The germline V gene has CDR1 MNHEY and CDR2 SMNVEV (reference sequence). The CDR3 is 14 residues long. The CDR3 spells CASSFGDSTDTQYF. CDR3 in DNA: TGTGCCAGCAGTTTTGGGGACAGCACAGATACGCAGTATTTT.

The CDR3 here is CASSWGSPGELFF. The CDR3, as DNA: TGCGCCAGCAGTTGGGGGTCTCCCGGGGAGCTGTTTTTT. The V and J genes are TRBV5-1 and TRBJ2-2; D may be TRBD1 or TRBD2 (5 bases each). Trimming stripped 5 bases from V and 6 bases from J, with 11 bases between. There are 13 residues in the CDR3. CDR1 and CDR2 (germline): SGHRS, YFSETQ.

This chain links TRBV7-3 with TRBJ2-2; TRBD2 matches 13 bases. V was clipped by 5 bases and J by 1 base; unmatched bases: 1. The CDR3 is made up of 16 amino acids. Germline loops: CDR1 SGHTA, CDR2 FQGTGA. CDR3 in DNA: TGTGCCAGCAGCCGACTAGCGGGAGGGAACACCGGGGAGCTGTTTTTT. It specifies CASSRLAGGNTGELFF. Based on the CDR3 plus reference TRBV7-3 and TRBJ2-2, the full variable domain is GAGVSQTPSNKVTEKGKYVELRCDPISGHTALYWYRQSLGQGPEFLIYFQGTGAADDSGLPNDRFFAVRPEGSVSTLKIQRTERGDSAVYLCASSRLAGGNTGELFFGEGSRLTVL.

The V gene is TRBV27, the J gene TRBJ1-5, with D possibly TRBD1 on 6 matching bases. This CDR3 has 15 residues. Looked up from germline, CDR1 is MNHEY and CDR2 is SMNVEV (reference sequence). V lost 2 bases to trimming and J lost 2 bases, with 10 bases between them. CDR3: CASSLVTGRNQPQHF. The CDR3, as DNA: TGTGCCAGCAGTTTAGTGACAGGCCGCAATCAGCCCCAGCATTTT.

This clone was observed once. The chain combines TRBV28 with TRBJ2-1; D tentatively reads TRBD1 or TRBD2 (5 bases each). The V gene's germline CDR1 is MDHEN and CDR2 SYDVKM. The germline V and J ends were trimmed by 1 base and 3 bases, with 13 bases remaining between them. There are 16 residues in the CDR3. CDR3 residues: CASSLFRGGVYNEQFF. CDR3 nucleotides: TGTGCCAGCAGTTTATTTCGGGGCGGAGTCTACAATGAGCAGTTCTTC. Complete variable domain (other parts from reference TRBV28 and TRBJ2-1): DVKVTQSSRYLVKRTGEKVFLECVQDMDHENMFWYRQDPGLGLRLIYFSYDVKMKEKGDIPEGYSVSREKKERFSLILESASTNQTSMYLCASSLFRGGVYNEQFFGPGTRLTVL.

The chain has TRBV19 and TRBJ1-1, with D perhaps TRBD1 (6 bases). The CDR3 has 14 amino acids. Trimming shortened V by 5 bases and J by 5 bases, and 15 bases separated the two germline ends. The germline V gene has CDR1 LNHDA and CDR2 SQIVND (reference sequence). The CDR3 region has the DNA TGTGCCAGTAGTGGGCCGGGGGCGCGAACTGAAGCTTTCTTT. It codes for CASSGPGARTEAFF.

There are a few counts of this clone. The CDR3 sequence is CASSPRLVPGNEQFF. DNA of the CDR3: TGCGCCAGCAGCCCAAGACTAGTTCCTGGCAATGAGCAGTTCTTC. This chain connects TRBV4-1 to TRBJ2-1, with D maybe TRBD2 (6 bases). Germline V gene lookup returns CDR1 MGHRA and CDR2 YSYEKL. Trimming took 4 bases from V and 6 from J, leaving 16 bases between them. The CDR3 covers 15 residues.

This clone was detected only a few times. The same CDR3 can be traced to other DNA sequences in this sample. This rearrangement joins TRBV28 to TRBJ2-1; D call uncertain. Deletions cut 4 bases from V and 5 bases from J, with 0 bases between. The germline gives CDR1 MDHEN, CDR2 SYDVKM. The length of the CDR3 is 10 residues. The CDR3 DNA follows: TGTGCCAGCAGTTACAATGAGCAGTTCTTC. This gives the protein CASSYNEQFF.

The chain combines TRBV5-1 with TRBJ1-1; perhaps TRBD1 as D (5 bases). V was clipped by 2 bases and J by 1 base, with 12 bases between them. The germline V gene has CDR1 SGHRS and CDR2 YFSETQ. The CDR3 spans 15 residues. Written as DNA, the CDR3 is TGCGCCAGCAGCTTCACGGGGCAAACGAACACTGAAGCTTTCTTT. Its translation is CASSFTGQTNTEAFF. Complete variable domain (other parts from reference TRBV5-1 and TRBJ1-1): KAGVTQTPRYLIKTRGQQVTLSCSPISGHRSVSWYQQTPGQGLQFLFEYFSETQRNKGNFPGRFSGRQFSNSRSEMNVSTLELGDSALYLCASSFTGQTNTEAFFGQGTRLTVV.

This clone was recorded once. The chain carries TRBV19 and TRBJ2-1; D is undetermined. V lost 6 bases to trimming and J lost 1 base, with 10 bases between them. The germline V gene encodes CDR1 LNHDA and CDR2 SQIVND (reference sequence). The CDR3 loop spans 14 amino acids. CDR3 sequence: CASRNSESYNEQFF. DNA of the CDR3: TGTGCCAGTAGGAACAGTGAGTCCTACAATGAGCAGTTCTTC.

The chain uses TRBV29-1 and TRBJ1-1; the D is unclear. In germline, CDR1 is SQVTM, CDR2 ANQGSEA. The CDR3 spans 12 residues. With 7 bases removed from V and 1 base from J, the gap between germline ends came to 10 bases. Here the CDR3 reads CSAGQTNTEAFF. CDR3 nucleotides: TGCAGCGCCGGGCAAACGAACACTGAAGCTTTCTTT.

V usage is TRBV29-1 and J usage is TRBJ2-4; 9 bases line up with TRBD2. The junction had 5 bases not matched to a gene; V was cut back by 6 bases and J by 5 bases. This CDR3 is 13 amino acids long. CDR1 and CDR2 from the germline V gene are SQVTM and ANQGSEA. In DNA form, the CDR3 reads TGCAGCGTAGTAGCGGGAGTGCAAAACATTCAGTACTTC. It codes for CSVVAGVQNIQYF.

This chain connects TRBV29-1 to TRBJ1-1, with TRBD1 as a possible D gene (6 bases). V lost 3 bases and J lost 11, with 16 bases in between. CDR3 length: 12 amino acids. CDR1 and CDR2 from the germline V gene are SQVTM and ANQGSEA. Here the CDR3 reads CSVDYGGEQAFF. In DNA, the CDR3 is TGCAGCGTTGATTACGGGGGCGAACAGGCTTTCTTT. The full variable domain, completed using reference TRBV29-1 and TRBJ1-1, is SAVISQKPSRDICQRGTSLTIQCQVDSQVTMMFWYRQQPGQSLTLIATANQGSEATYESGFVIDKFPISRPNLTFSTLTVSNMSPEDSSIYLCSVDYGGEQAFFGQGTRLTVV.

The chain joins TRBV14 to TRBJ2-7; unclear D gene. This CDR3 spans 15 amino acids. V lost 0 bases, J lost 0 bases, and 9 bases lay in between. CDR1 is SGHDN and CDR2 is FVKESK in the germline V gene. The CDR3 here is CASSQELGISYEQYF. DNA for the CDR3: TGTGCCAGCAGCCAAGAATTGGGAATCTCCTACGAGCAGTACTTC.

The chain carries TRBV6-5 and TRBJ2-3; 7 nucleotides match TRBD2. The CDR3 is 14 residues long. V gave up 2 bases and J gave up 3 bases; unmatched junction bases: 2. The germline CDR1 and CDR2 sequences are MNHEY and SVGAGI. CDR3 sequence reads: CASSYAGATDTQYF. CDR3 nucleotide sequence: TGTGCCAGCAGTTACGCGGGAGCAACAGATACGCAGTATTTT.

As regards this clone: Additional DNA sequences in this sample encode the identical CDR3. The chain recombines TRBV9 with TRBJ1-3; D is undetermined. The CDR3 is made up of 13 amino acids. V gave up 2 bases and J gave up 0 bases, with 3 bases separating them. Germline V gives CDR1 SGDLS, CDR2 YYNGEE. CDR3 loop: CASSVSSGNTIYF. As DNA, the CDR3 is TGTGCCAGCAGCGTCAGCTCTGGAAACACCATATATTTT.

This chain links TRBV30 with TRBJ1-1; TRBD1 might be the D (5 bases). The CDR3 has 14 amino acids. CDR1 GTSNPN and CDR2 SVGIG come from the germline V gene (reference sequence). The V end was cut by 3 bases, the J end by 4 bases, with 15 bases between. In nucleotides, the CDR3 is TGTGCCTGGAGCCTGGGACGGGGGGTCACTGAAGCTTTCTTT. Its translation is CAWSLGRGVTEAFF.

The gene calls are TRBV5-4 and TRBJ2-5, with D hard to call. The ends were cut back, 1 base at V and 5 bases at J, with 6 bases in the middle. CDR1 and CDR2 (germline): SGHNT, YYREEE (reference sequence). The CDR3 consists of 12 residues. CDR3 nucleotides: TGTGCCAGCAGCTTGCCTTCGGAGACCCAGTACTTC. This codes for CASSLPSETQYF. Supplemented by reference TRBV5-4 and TRBJ2-5, the full variable domain reads ETGVTQSPTHLIKTRGQQVTLRCSSQSGHNTVSWYQQALGQGPQFIFQYYREEENGRGNFPPRFSGLQFPNYSSELNVNALELDDSALYLCASSLPSETQYFGPGTRLLVL.

This clone was detected only once. V is TRBV28 and J is TRBJ1-1; D call uncertain. V lost 3 bases to trimming and J lost 4 bases, with 12 bases between them. The CDR3 contains 14 residues. CDR1 and CDR2 (germline): MDHEN, SYDVKM. The CDR3: CASSFSRLITEAFF. The CDR3 region has the DNA TGTGCCAGCAGTTTCTCCCGCCTGATCACTGAAGCTTTCTTT. Full variable domain (outside the CDR3, taken from reference TRBV28 and TRBJ1-1): DVKVTQSSRYLVKRTGEKVFLECVQDMDHENMFWYRQDPGLGLRLIYFSYDVKMKEKGDIPEGYSVSREKKERFSLILESASTNQTSMYLCASSFSRLITEAFFGQGTRLTVV.

This chain uses TRBV19 with TRBJ2-2; D is unresolved. CDR1 and CDR2 (germline): LNHDA, SQIVND (reference sequence). Trimming removed 0 bases from V and 2 bases from J, with 19 bases in between. This CDR3 spans 19 amino acids. CDR3 in amino acids: CASSIDLEAFLPNTGELFF. The CDR3, as DNA: TGTGCCAGTAGTATAGATCTCGAGGCTTTCCTACCAAACACCGGGGAGCTGTTTTTT.

V and J are TRBV19 and TRBJ2-7; 7 bases are shared with TRBD2. This CDR3 has 13 amino acids. J was trimmed by 2 bases and V by 4 bases; bases with no gene match: 2. Per germline, CDR1 LNHDA and CDR2 SQIVND (reference sequence). The CDR3 sequence is CASSSGRAYEQYF. The DNA of the CDR3 is TGTGCCAGTAGTAGCGGGAGAGCCTACGAGCAGTACTTC.

V gene TRBV27 combines with J gene TRBJ2-1; TRBD2 matches at 10 bases. The ends lost 5 bases at V and 4 bases at J; junction bases unmatched: 5. Germline assignment: CDR1 MNHEY and CDR2 SMNVEV (reference sequence). This CDR3 comprises 15 residues. CDR3 DNA sequence: TGTGCCAGCAGTACCCCTAGCGGGAGTTACAATGAGCAGTTCTTC. Translation: CASSTPSGSYNEQFF.

This clone was seen only once. The chain carries TRBV5-4 and TRBJ1-2; D gene ambiguous. The CDR3 runs 13 residues. Germline values: CDR1 SGHNT, CDR2 YYREEE (reference sequence). Trimming took 3 bases from V and 1 from J, leaving 7 bases between them. CDR3 in amino acids: CASSSDINYGYTF. CDR3 DNA sequence: TGTGCCAGCAGCTCCGACATTAACTATGGCTACACCTTC. The whole variable domain, remainder taken from reference TRBV5-4 and TRBJ1-2, is ETGVTQSPTHLIKTRGQQVTLRCSSQSGHNTVSWYQQALGQGPQFIFQYYREEENGRGNFPPRFSGLQFPNYSSELNVNALELDDSALYLCASSSDINYGYTFGSGTRLTVV.

The rearrangement uses TRBV28 and TRBJ2-3; D unresolved. This CDR3 comprises 16 residues. Trimming stripped 4 bases from V and 0 bases from J, with 14 bases between. Germline V lookup: CDR1 MDHEN, CDR2 SYDVKM. CDR3 amino acids: CASSYRRSTSTDTQYF. CDR3 DNA: TGTGCCAGCAGTTATCGGAGATCCACTAGCACAGATACGCAGTATTTT.